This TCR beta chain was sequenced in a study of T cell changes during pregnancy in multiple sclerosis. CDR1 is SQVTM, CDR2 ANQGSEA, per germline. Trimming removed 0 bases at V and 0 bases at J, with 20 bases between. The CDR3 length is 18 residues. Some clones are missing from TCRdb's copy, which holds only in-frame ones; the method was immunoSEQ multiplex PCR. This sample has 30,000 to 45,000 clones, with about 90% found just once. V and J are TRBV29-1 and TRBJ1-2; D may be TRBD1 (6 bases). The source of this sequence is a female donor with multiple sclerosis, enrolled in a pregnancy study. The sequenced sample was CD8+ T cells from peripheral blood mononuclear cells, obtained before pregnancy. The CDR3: CSVEELTRQEMPNYGYTF. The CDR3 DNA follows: TGCAGCGTTGAAGAACTGACGAGACAGGAGATGCCTAACTATGGCTACACCTTC.